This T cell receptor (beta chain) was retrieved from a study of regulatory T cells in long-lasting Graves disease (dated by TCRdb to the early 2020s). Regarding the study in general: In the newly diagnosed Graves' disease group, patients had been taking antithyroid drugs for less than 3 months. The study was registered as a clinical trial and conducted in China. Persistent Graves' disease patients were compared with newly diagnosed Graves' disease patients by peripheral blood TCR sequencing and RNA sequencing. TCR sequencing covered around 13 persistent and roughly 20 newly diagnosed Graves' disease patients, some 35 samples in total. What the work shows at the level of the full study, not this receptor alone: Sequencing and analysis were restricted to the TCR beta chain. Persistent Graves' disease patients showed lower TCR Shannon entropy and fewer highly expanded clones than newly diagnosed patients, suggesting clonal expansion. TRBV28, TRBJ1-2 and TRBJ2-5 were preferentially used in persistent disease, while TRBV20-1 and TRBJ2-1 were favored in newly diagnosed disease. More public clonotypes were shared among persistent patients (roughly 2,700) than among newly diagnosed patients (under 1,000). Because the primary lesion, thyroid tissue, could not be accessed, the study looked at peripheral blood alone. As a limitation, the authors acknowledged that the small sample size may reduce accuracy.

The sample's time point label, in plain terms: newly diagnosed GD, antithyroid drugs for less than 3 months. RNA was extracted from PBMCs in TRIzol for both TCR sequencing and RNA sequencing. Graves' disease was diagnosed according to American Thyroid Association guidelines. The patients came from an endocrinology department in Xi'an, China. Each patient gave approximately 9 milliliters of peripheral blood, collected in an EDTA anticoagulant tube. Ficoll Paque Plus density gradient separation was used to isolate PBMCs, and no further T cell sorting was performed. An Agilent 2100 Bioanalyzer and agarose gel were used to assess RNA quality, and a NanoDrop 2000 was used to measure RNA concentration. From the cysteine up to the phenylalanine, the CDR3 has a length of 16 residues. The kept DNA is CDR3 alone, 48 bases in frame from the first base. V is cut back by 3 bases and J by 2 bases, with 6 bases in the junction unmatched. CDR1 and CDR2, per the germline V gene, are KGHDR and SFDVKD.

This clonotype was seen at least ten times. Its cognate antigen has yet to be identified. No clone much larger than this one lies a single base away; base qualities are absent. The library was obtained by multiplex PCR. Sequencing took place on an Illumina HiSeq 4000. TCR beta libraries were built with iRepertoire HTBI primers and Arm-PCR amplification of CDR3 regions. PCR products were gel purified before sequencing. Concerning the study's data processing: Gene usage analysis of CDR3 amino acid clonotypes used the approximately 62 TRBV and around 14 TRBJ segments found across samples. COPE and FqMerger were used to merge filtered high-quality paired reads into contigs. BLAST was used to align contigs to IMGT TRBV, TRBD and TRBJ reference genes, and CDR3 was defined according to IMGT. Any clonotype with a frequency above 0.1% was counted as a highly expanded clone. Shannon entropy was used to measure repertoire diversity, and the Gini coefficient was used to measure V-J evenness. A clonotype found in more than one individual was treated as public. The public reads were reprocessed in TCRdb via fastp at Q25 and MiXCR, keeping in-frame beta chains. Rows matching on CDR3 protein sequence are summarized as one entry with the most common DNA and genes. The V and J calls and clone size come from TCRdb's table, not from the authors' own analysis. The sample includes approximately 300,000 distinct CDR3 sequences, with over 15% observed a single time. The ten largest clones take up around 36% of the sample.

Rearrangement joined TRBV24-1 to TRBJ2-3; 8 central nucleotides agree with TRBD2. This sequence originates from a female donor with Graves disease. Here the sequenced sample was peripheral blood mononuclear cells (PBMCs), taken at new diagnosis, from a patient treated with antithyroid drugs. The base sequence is TGTGCCACCAGTGATCCACTAGCGGACAACACAGATACGCAGTATTTT. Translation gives CATSDPLADNTDTQYF.